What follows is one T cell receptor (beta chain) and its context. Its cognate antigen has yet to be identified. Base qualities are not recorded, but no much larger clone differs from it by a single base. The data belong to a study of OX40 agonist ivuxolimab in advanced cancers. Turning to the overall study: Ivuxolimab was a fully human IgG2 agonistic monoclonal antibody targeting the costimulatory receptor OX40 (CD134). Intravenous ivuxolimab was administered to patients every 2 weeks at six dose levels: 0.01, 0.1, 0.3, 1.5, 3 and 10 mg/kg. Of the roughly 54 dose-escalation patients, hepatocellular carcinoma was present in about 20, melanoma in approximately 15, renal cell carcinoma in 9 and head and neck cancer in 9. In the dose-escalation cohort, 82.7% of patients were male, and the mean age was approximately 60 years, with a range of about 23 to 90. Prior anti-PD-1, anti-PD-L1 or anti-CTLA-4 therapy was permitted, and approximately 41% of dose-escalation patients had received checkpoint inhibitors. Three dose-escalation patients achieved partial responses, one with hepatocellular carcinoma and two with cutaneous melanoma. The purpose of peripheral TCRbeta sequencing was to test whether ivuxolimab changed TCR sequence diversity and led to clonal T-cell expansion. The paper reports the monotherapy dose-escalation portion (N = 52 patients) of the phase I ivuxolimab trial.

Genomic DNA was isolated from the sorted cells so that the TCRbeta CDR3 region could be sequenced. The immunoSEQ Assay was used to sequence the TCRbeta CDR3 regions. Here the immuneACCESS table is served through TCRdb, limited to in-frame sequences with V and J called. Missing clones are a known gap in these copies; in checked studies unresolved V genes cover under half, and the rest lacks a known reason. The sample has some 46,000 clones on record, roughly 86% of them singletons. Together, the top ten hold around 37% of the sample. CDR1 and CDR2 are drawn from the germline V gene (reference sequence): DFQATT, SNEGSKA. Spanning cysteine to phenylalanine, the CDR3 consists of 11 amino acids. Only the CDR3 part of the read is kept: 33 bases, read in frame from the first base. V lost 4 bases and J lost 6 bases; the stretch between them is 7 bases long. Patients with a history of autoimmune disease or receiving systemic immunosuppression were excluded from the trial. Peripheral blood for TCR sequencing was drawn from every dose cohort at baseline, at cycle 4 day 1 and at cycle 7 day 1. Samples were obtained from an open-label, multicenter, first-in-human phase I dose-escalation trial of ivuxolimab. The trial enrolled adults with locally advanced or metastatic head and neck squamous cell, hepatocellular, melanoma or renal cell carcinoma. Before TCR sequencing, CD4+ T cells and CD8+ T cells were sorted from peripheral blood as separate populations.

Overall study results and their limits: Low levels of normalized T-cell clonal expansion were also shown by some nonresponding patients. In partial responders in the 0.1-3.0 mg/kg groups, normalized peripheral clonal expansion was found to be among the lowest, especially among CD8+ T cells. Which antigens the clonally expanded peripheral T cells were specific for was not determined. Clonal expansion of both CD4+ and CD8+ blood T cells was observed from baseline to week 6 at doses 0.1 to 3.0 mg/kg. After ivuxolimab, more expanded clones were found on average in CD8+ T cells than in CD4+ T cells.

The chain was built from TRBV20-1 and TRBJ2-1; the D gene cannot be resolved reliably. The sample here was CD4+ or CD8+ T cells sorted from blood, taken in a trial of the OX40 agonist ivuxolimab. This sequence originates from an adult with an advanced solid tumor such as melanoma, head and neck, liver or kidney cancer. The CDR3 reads CSAKVANEQFF. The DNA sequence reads TGCAGTGCTAAGGTCGCCAATGAGCAGTTCTTC.